This T cell receptor beta chain was sequenced during a study of cytomegalovirus exposure and HLA in healthy donors (dated by TCRdb to between 2016 and 2019). With respect to the entire study: An earlier analysis of some 600 of the donors reported 276 Gb of sequence data and 90 million to 120 million unique TCR beta sequences obtained from around 180 million T cells. Typing coverage varied by locus: roughly 620-630 donors for A, B, C, DRB1 and DQB1; roughly 510 for DQA1; around 570 for DPA1; roughly 450 for DPB1. To study patterns of TCR occurrence, a later analysis re-analyzed previously published TCR beta repertoires from just over 650 donors and added high-resolution HLA genotyping. Class I and class II HLA loci were covered by the typing at four-digit resolution. Rather than using new phenotypic data, the later analysis identified candidate immune exposures from TCR beta sequences and from how often those sequences occurred across donors. Among about 410 genotyped donors of the cohort, an average of approximately 220,000 unique TCR beta nucleotide sequences was sequenced per donor, of which about 20% were non-productive. Every discovery cohort repertoire had been produced on one sequencing platform. Roughly 300 gigabases of sequencing data and about 92 million unique TCR sequences made up an early release that covered some 640 HLA-typed donors. The study aimed to test whether signatures of past pathogen exposure could be identified by cataloging public T cell receptors. Among the roughly 400 genotyped donors, more than 70% belonged to the genetic ancestry cluster associated with self-reported Caucasian donors. A separate validation cohort of roughly 130 different subjects was used in addition to the roughly 670-subject first cohort. The T cell repertoires of around 730 subjects were profiled by immunosequencing and related to cytomegalovirus serostatus. A later genetic analysis used genome-wide SNP genotypes for about 60% of the roughly 700 donors, treating that subset as a discovery cohort. Because of strong linkage in the cohort, roughly five DR-DQ haplotypes were treated as single units for association and clustering. Donor age, sex, ethnicity and CMV serostatus were compiled alongside the repertoire data. In an earlier analysis of more than 550 of the donors, high-throughput TCR beta sequencing was used to judge whether each TCR beta V gene segment behaved as functional or pseudogenic. The study combined high-throughput TCR immunosequencing, statistical association of individual TCRs with disease status, and machine learning to predict cytomegalovirus infection status.

Libraries were prepared through the immunoSEQ multiplex PCR assay. For the multiplex PCR, a mixture combining 60 forward primers for TCR Vbeta segments and 13 reverse primers for TCR Jbeta segments was used. Amplification of the CDR3 region of rearranged TCR beta genes was performed with a multiplex PCR assay on genomic DNA. The Illumina HiSeq System was used to sequence the amplified TCR beta libraries as 87-base-pair reads. The original methods were these. A later analysis counted 65 million to 90 million unique TCR beta chains across the 666 repertoires, and around 9.9 million of these chains were shared by at least two donors. Raw reads were error-corrected and collapsed into unique sequences by a nearest-neighbor algorithm in which closely related sequences were merged to remove PCR and sequencing errors. V, D and J gene segments were assigned by aligning CDR3 sequences to IMGT reference sequences. Each retained sequence needed at least a six-nucleotide match to both a V gene segment and a J gene segment. A rearrangement counted as productive if the CDR3 had no stop codons and remained in frame with V and J, and every other rearrangement counted as non-productive. Following IMGT convention, CDR3 was defined as the stretch from the second conserved V-encoded cysteine up to the conserved J-encoded phenylalanine. The earlier analysis of about 570 of the donors excluded any sequence lacking an unambiguous match to a single V gene segment. An earlier analysis of fewer than 750 of the donors called V segments functional above 56.7% productive rearrangements and segregating when the between-donor standard deviation exceeded 5%. A statistical classification framework was built for diagnosing cytomegalovirus status from the catalog of TCR beta chain sequences. In a later analysis, V and J genes were assigned by comparing TCR nucleotide sequences against IMGT/GENE-DB human TR gene sequences. The TCRdist pipeline was used in a later analysis to assign CDR3 sequences and most-parsimonious VDJ recombination scenarios. A later analysis defined each TCR beta chain by its CDR3 amino acid sequence plus V-gene family, and excluded reads lacking a unique V-gene family. As a way to deal with suspected cross-contamination and a sequencing artifact, a later analysis dropped nearly 600 nucleotide sequences that were highly shared and had low generation probability. In a later analysis, a clonal expansion index was calculated for each public chain from normalized within-repertoire ranks of inferred template counts. Generation probabilities in a later analysis came from a VDJ recombination model fitted to out-of-frame rearrangements, and those results were checked against IGoR. In a later analysis, TCR-TCR, TCR-HLA and TCR-CMV co-occurrence was scored with hypergeometric tests, and a repertoire-size bias correction was applied to TCR pairs. In a later analysis, false discovery rates were estimated by permuting HLA or CMV assignments 20 times. In a later analysis, co-occurring TCRs were grouped with DBSCAN, and TCRdist sequence similarity was added when clustering was performed within HLA-allele-positive subsets. Repertoires with fewer than 30,000 or more than 120,000 public chains were left out of co-occurrence clustering, as were four to six repertoires with anomalous nucleotide sharing. TCRdb retrieved this table from immuneACCESS and kept in-frame rearrangements only. Not all clones are present; in checked studies, unresolved V genes account for under half, and no reason is known for the remainder. D and trimming were read from the DNA, whereas the V and J calls and clone size are those reported in that table. This sample has fewer than 150,000 clones in its table, and approximately 15% of those were observed once. The ten largest account for 1.5% to 2% of the sample.

To note about this clone: The antigen it recognizes is unknown. Per-nucleotide qualities are absent, and no much larger clonotype sits a single base away.

General conclusions and limits of the study: A later analysis reported that several top co-occurrence clusters appeared linked to parvovirus B19, influenza, CMV and Epstein-Barr virus. Most TCR sequences were seen in very few donors, while some public TCRs were found in many individuals. The classifier was reported to diagnose cytomegalovirus status with high specificity and sensitivity in both the original cohort and the validation cohort. Most CMV-associated TCR beta chains appeared to be HLA-restricted in a later analysis, and the HLA associations seemed to be driven largely by CMV exposure. At a false discovery rate of 0.05, a later analysis linked 16,951 TCR beta sequences to specific HLA alleles. The earlier analysis of a few hundred of the donors excluded fewer than 20 rarely observed V segments, including chromosome 9 orphons, because counts were too low. Presence/absence analyses assumed roughly uniform sequencing depth across donors, an assumption that may not hold. For the cohort, immune exposure information was limited to CMV serostatus. In a later analysis, HLA-associated TCR beta chains were found to be more clonally expanded and to have lower generation probabilities than equally common non-associated chains. An association between a missense DCLRE1C variant and V-gene and J-gene trimming of TCR beta chains was found in a later genetic analysis and replicated in an independent cohort. A cluster of highly shared sequence variants was judged likely to be a technical artifact of the sequencing pipeline. According to a later analysis, TCR association rates differed among HLA loci, with DRB1 alleles showing the most associated TCRs and HLA-C alleles showing the fewest. Because HLA typing was missing for some donors at each locus, association tests included only the typed subset. Linkage disequilibrium might explain the correlated functional status among segregating V segments, but an unknown experimental factor could not be ruled out. According to the authors, the approach could potentially be generalized to other disease states and immunological phenotypes. In vitro tests confirmed that a few of the cytomegalovirus-associated TCR beta chains recognize cytomegalovirus antigens. A further reported finding was that TCR beta sequences accurately predicted the HLA-A and HLA-B alleles for most subjects in the first cohort. In this cohort, only TCR beta chains were sequenced, and detectable features were limited by the absence of alpha or paired-chain data. Broadly in line with IMGT annotations, most TCR beta V segments showed up in productive rearrangements about 87% or about 30% of the time in an earlier analysis of some 590 of the donors. When HLA alleles, especially DR and DQ, strongly co-occurred, attributing TCR associations to individual alleles was difficult. According to a later genetic analysis, donors in an Asian-associated ancestry cluster had fewer N-insertions in productive TCRs than the roughly 670-donor mean. In the study, approximately 150 TCR beta chains were listed as associated with cytomegalovirus.

The cohort was made up of 666 healthy bone marrow donors. At the time of sampling, every cohort member was nominally healthy, though immune exposures that went unrecorded were likely present. The donor tested CMV seronegative, placing the donor among the 300 to 400 seronegative members of the cohort. Each donor provided a peripheral blood sample, and peripheral blood mononuclear cells were used for TCR beta sequencing. The Qiagen DNeasy Blood Extraction Kit was used to extract genomic DNA from the blood cell samples. The clonotype comes from a woman between 18 and 29 years old in good health and CMV-seronegative. The sequenced material came from PBMCs.

The CDR3 sequence is CAWSLVPGIVFF. The DNA sequence is given as TGTGCCTGGAGTCTAGTCCCGGGAATTGTGTTTTTT. The sequence joins TRBV30 to TRBJ1-4; no confident D gene assignment can be made. The CDR3 runs 12 residues from the cysteine to the phenylalanine. The retained sequence is limited to the CDR3, 36 bases, with the frame set at the first base. Via the germline V gene (reference sequence), CDR1 is GTSNPN and CDR2 SVGIG. A distance of 16 bases separates the germline ends of V and J, which lose 2 bases and 15 bases respectively.